The 25 T cell receptor beta chains below all came from one sample that was sequenced in a study of blood T cell repertoires in COVID-19. Sequencing used immunoSEQ multiplex PCR; TCRdb keeps in-frame clones, though not all of them. Of 300,000 or so clones in the sample, approximately 84% were seen once. Sequencing was carried out using PBMCs or T cells enriched from blood (not recorded which). These receptors originate from a woman aged 25 to 39 who had recovered from COVID-19.

CDR3 DNA sequence: TGTGCCAGCAGTCTAGAGAGGGTATCCTATAATTCACCCCTCCACTTT. It is translated as CASSLERVSYNSPLHF. This chain joins TRBV27 and TRBJ1-6; unclear D gene. Per germline, CDR1 MNHEY and CDR2 SMNVEV (reference sequence). This CDR3 contains 16 residues. The germline V and J ends were trimmed by 5 bases and 1 base, with 12 bases remaining between them.

In this sample, this clone turned up a few times. The chain has TRBV5-4 and TRBJ2-6, with D unclear. Germline lookup yields CDR1 SGHNT and CDR2 YYREEE (reference sequence). The CDR3 runs to 14 residues. V was clipped by 3 bases and J by 0 bases, with 4 bases between them. The DNA of the CDR3 is TGTGCCAGCAGCTCCTACTCTGGGGCCAACGTCCTGACTTTC. Protein: CASSSYSGANVLTF.

The V call is TRBV7-9, the J call TRBJ1-4; D perhaps matches TRBD1 (6 bases). The CDR3 is 16 residues long. V lost 3 bases to trimming and J lost 2 bases, with 13 bases between them. Germline CDR1 reads SEHNR; CDR2 reads FQNEAQ (reference sequence). CDR3 coding DNA: TGTGCCAGCAGCTTGGTGGGGGCCGGGACTAATGAAAAACTGTTTTTT. It encodes CASSLVGAGTNEKLFF. Based on the CDR3 plus reference TRBV7-9 and TRBJ1-4, the full variable domain is DTGVSQNPRHKITKRGQNVTFRCDPISEHNRLYWYRQTLGQGPEFLTYFQNEAQLEKSRLLSDRFSAERPKGSFSTLEIQRTEQGDSAMYLCASSLVGAGTNEKLFFGSGTQLSVL.

The V gene is TRBV5-1, the J gene TRBJ2-3; no clear D gene. The CDR3 runs 14 residues. Trimming took off 3 bases at V and 0 bases at J, with 8 bases between the two ends. Per germline, CDR1 SGHRS and CDR2 YFSETQ. CDR3 coding DNA: TGCGCCAGCAGCTCCGGGTGGAGCACAGATACGCAGTATTTT. It specifies CASSSGWSTDTQYF.

V gene TRBV5-1 combines with J gene TRBJ2-7; TRBD2 matches 7 bases. Germline V gene sequence: CDR1 SGHRS, CDR2 YFSETQ. V was clipped by 4 bases and J by 1 base; unmatched bases: 8. This CDR3 region has 15 residues. As DNA, the CDR3 is TGCGCCAGCAGCAGTTTGGGAGGGCTGTCCTACGAGCAGTACTTC. Protein: CASSSLGGLSYEQYF.

V is TRBV19 and J is TRBJ1-5; 9 bases match TRBD1. CDR3 length: 15 residues. The V gene end was trimmed by 5 bases and the J gene end by 4 bases; junction bases not matched to a gene: 6. Germline CDR1 reads LNHDA; CDR2 reads SQIVND (reference sequence). CDR3 sequence (DNA): TGTGCCAGTAGTCCGGGACAGGGATTAAATCAGCCCCAGCATTTT. As protein: CASSPGQGLNQPQHF.

V gene TRBV10-3 combines with J gene TRBJ2-7; no definite D call. Trimming removed 10 bases from V and 4 bases from J, with 14 bases in between. Germline CDR1 reads ENHRY; CDR2 reads SYGVKD. The CDR3 consists of 12 residues. CDR3 loop: CATCPDGYEQYF. The CDR3 coding sequence is TGTGCCACCTGCCCAGACGGGTACGAGCAGTACTTC.

The V gene is TRBV2, the J gene TRBJ2-7, with a possible D match to TRBD2 (6 bases). There are 13 residues in the CDR3. The V end lost 3 bases, the J end lost 2 bases, and 8 bases lay between the germline ends. CDR1 is SNHLY, CDR2 FYNNEI, per germline. The CDR3 DNA sequence: TGTGCCAGCAGTGAGGGACTGCCCTACGAGCAGTACTTC. Translated, it gives CASSEGLPYEQYF.

V is TRBV30 and J is TRBJ1-1; D is undetermined. The CDR3 loop spans 13 amino acids. The V end was cut by 1 base, the J end by 4 bases, with 10 bases between. Per the germline V gene, CDR1 is GTSNPN and CDR2 is SVGIG (reference sequence). Written as DNA, the CDR3 is TGTGCCTGGAGTGGTCTGTCGGTCACTGAAGCTTTCTTT. Protein: CAWSGLSVTEAFF.

The chain is built from TRBV6-1 and TRBJ1-2, with D hard to call. The CDR3 extends over 13 amino acids. The V and J ends lost 1 base and 6 bases respectively, with 9 bases between them. Germline CDR1 and CDR2: MNHNS and SASEGT. The CDR3 here is CASSEGAINGYTF. Written as DNA, the CDR3 is TGTGCCAGCAGTGAAGGGGCGATAAATGGCTACACCTTC.

In this sample, this clone turned up once. CDR3: CASSLEGGPGQPQHF. Here the CDR3 DNA reads TGTGCCAGCAGCTTAGAGGGGGGGCCGGGGCAGCCCCAGCATTTT. This sequence joins TRBV7-2 and TRBJ1-5; a weak D match, TRBD1 (6 bases). The CDR3 extends over 15 amino acids. Germline-derived CDR1 and CDR2 are SGHTA and FQGNSA. V was pared by 1 base and J by 7 bases, with 14 bases between.

The chain uses TRBV3-1 (or the pseudogene TRBV3-2) and TRBJ2-7, with D possibly being TRBD2 (5 bases). V gave up 0 bases and J gave up 2 bases, with 11 bases separating them. Germline V lookup: CDR1 LGHDT, CDR2 YNNKEL (reference sequence). The CDR3 sequence is 15 residues long. In DNA form, the CDR3 reads TGTGCCAGCAGCCAAGATACGGCGGGCCCCTACGAGCAGTACTTC. This encodes CASSQDTAGPYEQYF.

The genes are TRBV10-2 and TRBJ1-2, with D hard to call. The CDR3 runs to 14 residues. Germline CDR1 WSHSY, CDR2 SAAADI. V was trimmed by 6 bases and J by 7 bases, leaving 18 bases between them. CDR3 in DNA: TGCGCCAGCAGGCGAACGGAGGACTCCGGTGGCTACACCTTC. Its protein is CASRRTEDSGGYTF.

This chain uses TRBV9 with TRBJ2-7; 14 positions agree with TRBD2. Germline V gives CDR1 SGDLS, CDR2 YYNGEE. The CDR3 totals 16 residues. Trimming cost V 3 bases and J 2 bases; bases outside gene matches: 4. The CDR3 DNA sequence: TGTGCCAGCAGCGGGACTAGCGGGGGGTCGGCCTACGAGCAGTACTTC. This translates into CASSGTSGGSAYEQYF.

CDR3 residues: CSAQTQGEAFF. Written as DNA, the CDR3 is TGCAGCGCCCAGACCCAGGGGGAAGCTTTCTTT. The J gene is TRBJ1-1, the V gene TRBV29-1; D might be TRBD1 (6 bases). CDR1 and CDR2 from the germline V gene are SQVTM and ANQGSEA. The V end was cut by 7 bases, the J end by 8 bases, with 14 bases between. This CDR3 contains 11 residues.

This rearrangement joins TRBV2 to TRBJ2-2; 12 positions agree with TRBD2. The CDR3 extends over 16 amino acids. The ends lost 6 bases at V and 2 bases at J; junction bases unmatched: 4. Germline V gene sequence: CDR1 SNHLY, CDR2 FYNNEI. The CDR3 here is CASSGLAGRNTGELFF. The CDR3 coding sequence is TGTGCCAGCAGCGGACTAGCGGGGAGAAACACCGGGGAGCTGTTTTTT.

The gene calls are TRBV2 and TRBJ2-1; 10 bases are a match to TRBD2. The trim removed 2 bases at V and 7 bases at J, leaving 11 bases unmatched. Germline V gene sequence: CDR1 SNHLY, CDR2 FYNNEI. This CDR3 comprises 17 residues. The CDR3: CASSEFRSGGGSNEQFF. CDR3 sequence (DNA): TGTGCCAGCAGTGAATTTAGGAGCGGGGGGGGTTCTAATGAGCAGTTCTTC.

The chain combines TRBV14 with TRBJ2-2; TRBD1 is a possible D gene (5 bases). Germline V gene sequence: CDR1 SGHDN, CDR2 FVKESK. The ends were cut back, 3 bases at V and 0 bases at J, with 17 bases in the middle. The CDR3 consists of 18 residues. The CDR3 reads CASSHDRYQGPNTGELFF. As DNA, the CDR3 is TGTGCCAGCAGCCATGACCGTTACCAGGGCCCGAACACCGGGGAGCTGTTTTTT.

The chain is built from TRBV24-1 and TRBJ2-1; 8 bases align to TRBD2. V lost 1 base and J lost 7; bases outside the gene matches: 5. Germline assignment: CDR1 KGHDR and CDR2 SFDVKD. The CDR3 sequence is 15 residues long. The CDR3 DNA is TGTGCCACCAGTGATTTTGCCGGCGGGAGGAATGAGCAGTTCTTC. As protein: CATSDFAGGRNEQFF.

The chain combines TRBV5-8 with TRBJ2-1; TRBD1 is a possible D gene (5 bases). V was trimmed by 2 bases and J by 6 bases, leaving 15 bases between them. Per germline, CDR1 SGHTS and CDR2 YDEGEE. The CDR3 covers 15 residues. The CDR3 loop is CASSFEAGWGNEQFF. The CDR3 DNA reads as TGTGCCAGCAGCTTTGAGGCAGGGTGGGGCAATGAGCAGTTCTTC.

This clone was observed at least ten times. The chain employs TRBV19 and TRBJ1-5; 9 positions agree with TRBD1. The CDR3 has 15 residues. V shed 5 bases, J shed 5 bases, and the junction held 7 bases outside the gene matches. Per germline, CDR1 LNHDA and CDR2 SQIVND (reference sequence). This CDR3 reads CASSLGQGGHQPQHF. The CDR3 DNA reads as TGTGCCAGTAGTTTGGGACAGGGAGGGCATCAGCCCCAGCATTTT.

The chain employs TRBV11-2 and TRBJ1-1, with 9 bases fitting TRBD1. The J segment lost 0 bases and the V segment lost 5 bases, leaving 10 bases of the junction unmatched. The CDR3 sequence is 17 residues long. Germline V CDR1 and CDR2: SGHAT, FQNNGV. The DNA of the CDR3 is TGTGCCAGCAGCCGCGTCCCGGGACAGGGACTGAACACTGAAGCTTTCTTT. It is translated as CASSRVPGQGLNTEAFF. Based on the CDR3 plus reference TRBV11-2 and TRBJ1-1, the full variable domain is EAGVAQSPRYKIIEKRQSVAFWCNPISGHATLYWYQQILGQGPKLLIQFQNNGVVDDSQLPKDRFSAERLKGVDSTLKIQPAKLEDSAVYLCASSRVPGQGLNTEAFFGQGTRLTVV.

J is TRBJ1-5 and V is TRBV6-2 or TRBV6-3, with TRBD1 matching 7 bases. CDR3 length: 16 amino acids. Germline V gives CDR1 MNHEY, CDR2 SVGEGT. The V gene end was trimmed by 6 bases and the J gene end by 0 bases; junction bases not matched to a gene: 8. This CDR3 is CASSLQGLLSNQPQHF. CDR3 coding DNA: TGTGCCAGCAGCCTACAGGGGCTACTTAGCAATCAGCCCCAGCATTTT.

This chain uses TRBV7-9 with TRBJ1-6, with D unresolved. Germline V gene sequence: CDR1 SEHNR, CDR2 FQNEAQ (reference sequence). V gave up 1 base and J gave up 10 bases, with 11 bases separating them. The CDR3 is made up of 14 amino acids. For the CDR3, the DNA is TGTGCCAGCAGCTTAGACCAAATGCGATCACCCCTCCACTTT. Translated: CASSLDQMRSPLHF.

The chain combines TRBV9 with TRBJ1-2; TRBD1 matches at 9 bases. Germline-derived CDR1 and CDR2 are SGDLS and YYNGEE. CDR3 length: 15 residues. Losses at the gene ends were 4 bases for V and 5 bases for J; bases not matched to a gene: 9. CDR3 loop: CASSPKGQGGYGYTF. DNA of the CDR3: TGTGCCAGCAGCCCCAAGGGACAGGGAGGATATGGCTACACCTTC.